This T cell receptor (beta chain) originates from a study of OX40 agonist ivuxolimab in advanced cancers. CDR3 size: 14 residues. The V segment lost 6 bases and the J segment 6 bases; nucleotides outside the gene matches: 4. Germline V lookup: CDR1 SGHTA, CDR2 FQGTGA. A remark on this clone: As yet, its antigen is unknown.

The study's findings and limits: In CD8+ T cells, expanded clones were on average more numerous than in CD4+.

Profiling relied on immunoSEQ multiplex PCR, and the TCRdb table lists in-frame clones only, not all of them. This sample carries some 70,000 clones, about 84% of them seen once, and the ten largest clones take approximately 8%. The material was CD4+ or CD8+ T cells sorted from blood, obtained in a trial of the OX40 agonist ivuxolimab. The chain combines TRBV7-3 with TRBJ2-2; 10 bases align to TRBD1. The receptor was isolated from an adult with an advanced solid tumor such as melanoma, head and neck, liver or kidney cancer. Here the CDR3 reads CASRTGQGAGELFF. CDR3 DNA: TGTGCCAGCAGGACCGGACAGGGGGCCGGGGAGCTGTTTTTT.